This T cell receptor beta chain was recovered during a study of shared clonotypes between healthy human individuals (dated by TCRdb to 2019 to 2021). Background for the entire study: A few men and two women, aged 18 to 49 years, made up the cohort. Between about 0.94 and 8.9 billion PBMCs per donor were obtained by leukapheresis. For each donor, three plates each were used for CD4 naive and CD4 memory, two plates were used for CD8 naive, and one plate was used for CD8 memory. The study deeply sequenced blood TCR repertoires of five healthy adults to estimate repertoire size and the extent of clonotype sharing between individuals. To increase sequencing depth and limit assay-specific biases, TCR repertoire library preparation and sequencing were carried out by different laboratories using diverse techniques. Paper-wide results and their limitations: Across a handful of donors, approximately 5% of naive CD4, roughly 3.5% of naive CD8, around 2.1% of memory CD4, and approximately 0.4% of memory CD8 clonotypes were shared. Estimated clonotype richness was generally larger for naive than for memory subsets. Based on pairwise subsampling, the degree of clonotype sharing among donors was expected to be affected by sequencing depth. Compared with non-shared clonotypes, the clonotypes found in all four sorted-subset donors had higher generation probabilities. Incomplete sequencing was indicated by rarefaction of sorted-subset datasets, despite the large sequencing depth. Only blood was sampled, and tissue TCR repertoires likely differ from those in blood. Because the study included only a small number of donors, the genetic and exposure-history diversity represented was limited.

Using the deep immunoSEQ assay, multiplex PCR amplified TCR CDR3 regions from genomic DNA. For each cell subset, the extracted genomic DNA was distributed evenly across all wells of several immunoSEQ 96-well plates, and each plate served as one replicate. For sorted subsets, approximately 210 ng genomic DNA, equal to about 30,000 T cell genomes, was loaded into each replicate PCR. Purified libraries were quantified with a Qubit 3.0 fluorometer, sized on a Bioanalyzer 2100, and re-quantified with the KAPA Library Quantification kit. Every immunoSEQ 96-well plate was sequenced on a dedicated single-read 150-cycle Illumina NextSeq 550 flow cell. Per the original workflow: Because the immunoSEQ output included only junctional sequences and no quality scores, the filtering could not be the same as the filtering used for full-length reads. To assign V/J genes and CDR3, sequences were annotated against IMGT germline references using PyIR, a Python wrapper for IgBLAST v1.9. Any read was removed if the V/J assignment was weak (E-value above 1e-6), the CDR3 was missing, or the read contained stop codons, out-of-frame junctions, or ambiguous translated residues. V3J clonotypes were defined by identical inferred V gene, J gene, and CDR3 amino acid sequence. The percentage overlap between two repertoires was calculated by dividing the number of shared unique clonotypes by the size of the smaller repertoire. Richness of each repertoire was evaluated using RTK rarefaction, the Chao1 estimator, and Recon v2.1 estimates of unobserved clonotypes. Generation probabilities were computed with OLGA for all TCRbeta clonotypes obtained by the gDNA method from several donors. TCRdb limited this immuneACCESS table to in-frame rearrangements with V and J called. A share of clones is missing; checked studies link under half to unresolved V genes, and the rest is unexplained. The V and J calls and the clone size are those of that table, but D and trimming were determined from the DNA. Recorded for this sample are about 1.5 million clones; 95% to 97% of them occurred a single time. Roughly 1.2% of the sample goes to the ten largest clones.

As for this clone: Its cognate antigen has yet to be identified. Within one base of it there is no much larger clone, and no base qualities were kept.

The donors were healthy, HIV-negative adults who had no recently reported acute infections or vaccinations. Only Caucasian adults living in Nashville, Tennessee, USA were represented among the donors. Magnetic negative selection was used to enrich CD4+ T cells, after which naive cells were positively selected on CD45RA and the negative fraction became the memory subset. Blood was obtained by leukapheresis, after which PBMCs were separated by Ficoll-Histopaque density gradient centrifugation and cryopreserved in liquid nitrogen vapor phase. Purity and quantity of every magnetically sorted T cell population were checked by analytical flow cytometry. From each sorted fraction, genomic DNA was isolated and quantified by UV absorbance on a Nanodrop 2000c. Trimming at the junction amounts to 1 base on V and 7 bases on J, and the germline ends lie 13 bases apart. CDR1 and CDR2 (LGHNA, YSLEER) derive from the germline V gene. The CDR3, cysteine through phenylalanine, is 14 amino acids long. Left in the record is the CDR3 DNA by itself, 42 bases read in frame from the first base.

This sequence uses TRBV4-3 and TRBJ1-2; 5 matching bases give a weak D call of TRBD1. Sequenced sample: naive CD4+ T cells sorted from blood. In light of the paper, this sample's cell subset or site label describes: CD45RA+ positively selected. The clonotype comes from a young man in good health. The CDR3: CASSQAGGAGGYTF. The DNA reads TGCGCCAGCAGCCAAGCGGGAGGGGCCGGTGGCTACACCTTC.